This T cell receptor beta chain was captured by sequencing in a study of cytomegalovirus exposure and HLA in healthy donors. Study results and limitations: The authors excluded some V segments, including TRBV6-2 and TRBV6-3, as indistinguishable.

The PCR had 60 Vbeta and 13 Jbeta primers. Profiling relied on immunoSEQ multiplex PCR, and the TCRdb table lists in-frame clones only, not all of them. In the table there are around 200,000 clones, 75% to 85% of which are singletons. Losses at the gene ends were 3 bases for V and 10 bases for J; bases not matched to a gene: 10. This CDR3 contains 15 residues. Looked up from germline, CDR1 is SGHRS and CDR2 is YFSETQ. Details on this clone: What it binds is not known.

This TCR was recovered from a woman under 30 in good health and CMV-seronegative. The sequenced sample consisted of PBMCs. The genes are TRBV5-1 and TRBJ2-1; 10 nucleotides align to TRBD2. The CDR3 nucleotides read TGCGCCAGCAGCTCCGGGACTAGCGACTTGAGCGAGCAGTTCTTC. It codes for CASSSGTSDLSEQFF.